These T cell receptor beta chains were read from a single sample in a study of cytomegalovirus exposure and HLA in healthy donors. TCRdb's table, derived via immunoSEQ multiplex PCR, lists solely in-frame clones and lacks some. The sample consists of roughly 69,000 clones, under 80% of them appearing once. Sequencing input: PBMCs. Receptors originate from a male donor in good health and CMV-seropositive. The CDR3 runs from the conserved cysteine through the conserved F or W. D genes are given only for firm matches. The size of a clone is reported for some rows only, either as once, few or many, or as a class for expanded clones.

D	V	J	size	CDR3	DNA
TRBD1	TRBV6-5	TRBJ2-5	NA	CASSSDRGGETQYF	TGTGCCAGCAGTTCTGACAGGGGAGGAGAGACCCAGTACTTC
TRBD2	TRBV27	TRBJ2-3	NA	CASSAQLAGGLERYF	TGTGCCAGCAGTGCCCAACTAGCGGGGGGCCTTGAGCGGTATTTT
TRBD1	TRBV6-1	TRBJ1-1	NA	CASIDRDNTEAFF	TGTGCCAGCATCGACAGGGATAACACTGAAGCTTTCTTT
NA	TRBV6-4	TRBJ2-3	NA	CASGEVGASTDTQYF	TGTGCCAGCGGCGAAGTGGGAGCGAGCACAGATACGCAGTATTTT
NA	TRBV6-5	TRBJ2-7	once	CASSRDSPYEQYF	TGTGCCAGCAGTCGCGACAGCCCCTACGAGCAGTACTTC
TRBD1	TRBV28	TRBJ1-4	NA	CASMQGATNEKLFF	TGTGCCAGCATGCAGGGGGCAACTAATGAAAAACTGTTTTTT
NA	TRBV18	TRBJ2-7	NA	CASSLEIPPEQYF	TGTGCCAGCTCACTTGAGATTCCGCCGGAGCAGTACTTC
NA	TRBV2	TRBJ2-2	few	CASSIRNGAYTGELFF	TGTGCCAGCAGTATCAGGAATGGGGCCTACACCGGGGAGCTGTTTTTT
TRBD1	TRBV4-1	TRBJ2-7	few	CASSQDPRTTGGPYEQYF	TGCGCCAGCAGCCAAGATCCTCGGACGACAGGGGGCCCCTACGAGCAGTACTTC
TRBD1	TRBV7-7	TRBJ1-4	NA	CASSPTGRDEKLFF	TGTGCCAGCAGCCCGACAGGGCGGGATGAAAAACTGTTTTTT
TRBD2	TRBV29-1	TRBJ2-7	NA	CSVTAGGPYEQYF	TGCAGCGTCACGGCGGGAGGCCCCTACGAGCAGTACTTC
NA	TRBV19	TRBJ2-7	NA	CASSIRLSYEQYF	TGTGCCAGTAGTATCCGACTGTCCTACGAGCAGTACTTC
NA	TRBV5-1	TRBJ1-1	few	CASSWLEGGNTEAFF	TGCGCCAGCAGCTGGCTTGAGGGAGGGAACACTGAAGCTTTCTTT
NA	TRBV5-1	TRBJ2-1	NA	CASSLGDWYNEQFF	TGCGCCAGCAGCTTAGGGGACTGGTACAATGAGCAGTTCTTC
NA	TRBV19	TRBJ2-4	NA	CASSIDLRTRWQYF	TGTGCCAGTAGTATAGATCTCCGGACTCGGTGGCAGTACTTC
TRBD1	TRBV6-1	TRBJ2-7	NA	CASSARQGSYEQYF	TGTGCCAGCAGTGCCCGACAGGGTTCCTACGAGCAGTACTTC
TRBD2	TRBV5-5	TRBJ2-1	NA	CASSFPGLAKGSYNEQFF	TGTGCCAGCAGCTTTCCGGGACTAGCAAAGGGATCCTACAATGAGCAGTTCTTC
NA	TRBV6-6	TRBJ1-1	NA	CASRFGLREAFF	TGTGCCAGCAGATTCGGGTTGAGGGAAGCTTTCTTT
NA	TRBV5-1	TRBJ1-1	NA	CASSLPLGTGTEAFF	TGCGCCAGCAGCTTGCCACTGGGGACTGGGACTGAAGCTTTCTTT
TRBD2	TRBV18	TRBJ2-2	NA	CASSLAGVDGELFF	TGTGCCAGCTCACTAGCGGGAGTAGACGGGGAGCTGTTTTTT
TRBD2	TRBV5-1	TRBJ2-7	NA	CASSLDGSGRFEQYF	TGCGCCAGCAGCTTGGACGGTAGCGGGAGGTTCGAGCAGTACTTC
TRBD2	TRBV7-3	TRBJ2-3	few	CASSDNGGGDTQYF	TGTGCCAGCAGCGACAACGGGGGGGGAGATACGCAGTATTTT
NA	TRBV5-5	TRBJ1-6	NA	CASSLLLNDSPLHF	TGTGCCAGCAGCCTACTACTGAATGATTCACCCCTCCACTTT
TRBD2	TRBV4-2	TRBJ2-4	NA	CASSQERLAGGGIAKNIQYF	TGTGCCAGCAGCCAAGAGAGGCTAGCGGGAGGTGGGATAGCCAAAAACATTCAGTACTTC
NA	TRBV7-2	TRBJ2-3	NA	CASSLGTPRTDTQYF	TGTGCCAGCAGCCTTGGGACACCGCGCACAGATACGCAGTATTTT
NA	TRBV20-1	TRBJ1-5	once	CSAAGNQPQHF	TGCAGCGCCGCGGGCAATCAGCCCCAGCATTTT
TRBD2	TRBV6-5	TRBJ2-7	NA	CASSYSPSGRPREQYF	TGTGCCAGCAGTTACTCCCCTAGCGGGAGGCCACGGGAGCAGTACTTC
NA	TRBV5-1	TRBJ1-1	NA	CASSSNAGAPNTEAFF	TGCGCCAGCAGCTCCAACGCAGGGGCCCCAAACACTGAAGCTTTCTTT
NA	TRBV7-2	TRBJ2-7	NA	CASSLALAPREQYF	TGTGCCAGCAGCTTAGCTCTAGCTCCCCGCGAGCAGTACTTC
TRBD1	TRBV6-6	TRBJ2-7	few	CAIGTGELDEQYF	TGTGCCATTGGAACAGGGGAGTTAGACGAGCAGTACTTC
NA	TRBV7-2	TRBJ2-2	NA	CASSLVNLVTGELFF	TGTGCCAGCAGCTTAGTTAACCTAGTAACCGGGGAGCTGTTTTTT
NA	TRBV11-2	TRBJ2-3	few	CASSSPQAGRTDTQYF	TGTGCCAGCAGCTCGCCCCAGGCGGGCCGCACAGATACGCAGTATTTT
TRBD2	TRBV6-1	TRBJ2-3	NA	CASSEATSGRVYTQYF	TGTGCCAGCAGTGAAGCGACTAGCGGGAGGGTCTATACGCAGTATTTT
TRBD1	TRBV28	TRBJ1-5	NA	CAVQGGLWGQPQHF	TGTGCCGTCCAGGGGGGCCTATGGGGTCAGCCCCAGCATTTT
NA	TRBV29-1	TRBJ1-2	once	CSVRSPGDYGYTF	TGCAGCGTAAGATCCCCCGGGGACTATGGCTACACCTTC
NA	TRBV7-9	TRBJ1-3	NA	CSSSSISGDLSGNTIYF	TGTTCCAGCAGCTCCATATCAGGGGACCTCTCTGGAAACACCATATATTTT
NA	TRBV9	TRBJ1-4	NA	CASSVAAGGPNEKLFF	TGTGCCAGCAGCGTAGCTGCGGGGGGCCCTAATGAAAAACTGTTTTTT
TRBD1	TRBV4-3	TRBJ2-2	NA	CASSQGNRDRAEELFF	TGCGCCAGCAGCCAAGGGAACCGGGACAGGGCGGAGGAGCTGTTTTTT
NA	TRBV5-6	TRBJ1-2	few	CASSVGGAYGYTF	TGTGCCAGCAGTGTGGGGGGGGCCTATGGCTACACCTTC
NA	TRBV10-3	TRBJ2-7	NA	CAIKAGETYEQYF	TGTGCCATCAAGGCAGGGGAAACCTACGAGCAGTACTTC
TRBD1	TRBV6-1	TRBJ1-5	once	CASSESDRVQPQHF	TGTGCCAGCAGTGAATCGGACAGGGTCCAGCCTCAGCATTTT
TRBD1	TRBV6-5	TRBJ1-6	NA	CASSYFGTGDSPLHF	TGTGCCAGCAGTTATTTTGGGACAGGGGACTCACCCCTCCACTTT
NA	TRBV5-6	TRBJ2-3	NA	CASSLLSDTTDTQYF	TGTGCCAGCAGCCTTTTGAGTGACACCACAGATACGCAGTATTTT
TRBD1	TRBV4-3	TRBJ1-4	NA	CASSQKTGTGNEKLFF	TGCGCCAGCAGCCAAAAGACCGGGACAGGGAATGAAAAACTGTTTTTT
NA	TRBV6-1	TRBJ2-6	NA	CASASSGANVLTF	TGTGCCAGCGCGAGCTCTGGGGCCAACGTCCTGACTTTC
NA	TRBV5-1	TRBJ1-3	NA	CASSLDRNTIYF	TGCGCCAGCAGCCTGGACAGAAACACCATATATTTT
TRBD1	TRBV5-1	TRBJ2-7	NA	CASSPGQPSSYEQYF	TGCGCCAGCAGCCCGGGACAGCCGTCCTCCTACGAGCAGTACTTC
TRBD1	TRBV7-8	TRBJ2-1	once	CASSLPPGQGNYNEQFF	TGTGCCAGCAGCCTTCCCCCGGGACAGGGGAACTACAATGAGCAGTTCTTC
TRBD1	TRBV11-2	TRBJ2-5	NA	CASSSGQGGQETQYF	TGTGCCAGCAGCTCCGGACAGGGGGGACAAGAGACCCAGTACTTC
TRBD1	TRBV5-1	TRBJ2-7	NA	CASSLDRGSYEQYF	TGCGCCAGCAGCCTGGACAGGGGATCCTACGAGCAGTACTTC
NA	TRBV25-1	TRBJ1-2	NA	CASSEGLRGYTF	TGTGCCAGCAGTGAAGGTTTGAGGGGCTACACCTTC
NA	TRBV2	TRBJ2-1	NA	CASSTAGDNEQFF	TGTGCCAGCAGTACGGCAGGTGACAATGAGCAGTTCTTC
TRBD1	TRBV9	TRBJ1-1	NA	CASSLLRDRLNTEAFF	TGTGCCAGCAGCCTCCTCCGGGACAGGTTGAACACTGAAGCTTTCTTT
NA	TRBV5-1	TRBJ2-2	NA	CASSLLTGELFF	TGCGCCAGCAGCTTGCTAACCGGGGAGCTGTTTTTT
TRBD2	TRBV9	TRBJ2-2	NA	CASSVLGRAGNGELFF	TGTGCCAGCAGCGTATTGGGGAGGGCCGGGAATGGGGAGCTGTTTTTT
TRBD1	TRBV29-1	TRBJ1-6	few	CSVAGTGNSPLHF	TGCAGCGTGGCCGGGACAGGGAATTCTCCCCTCCACTTT